This record covers a single T cell receptor beta chain. The antigen is not known. The record originates from a study of Tregs in tolerant kidney transplant recipients. Study findings and constraints: In tolerant patients, donor-specific Tregs outgrew total Tregs, suggesting antigen-driven expansion.

Some clones are missing from TCRdb's copy, which holds only in-frame ones; the method was immunoSEQ multiplex PCR. The sample contains about 61,000 clones, 70% to 90% of which appear only once. V lost 4 bases to trimming and J lost 3 bases, with 3 bases between them. The length of the CDR3 is 11 residues. Per the germline V gene, CDR1 is SGHAT and CDR2 is FQNNGV. The material was Tregs from blood, obtained before the transplant. This rearrangement joins TRBV11-2 to TRBJ2-5; D gene uncertain. The sequence was obtained from a human donor who received a combined kidney and bone marrow transplant. The CDR3 is CASSYKETQYF. The CDR3 DNA follows: TGTGCCAGCAGCTACAAAGAGACCCAGTACTTC.